This is a list of T cell receptor beta chains from one sample in a study of identifying expanded T cells in peripheral blood. The repertoire was sequenced with immunoSEQ multiplex PCR; TCRdb's copy has only in-frame clones and lacks some. This table holds under 85,000 clones, 84% found once. The sequencing input was blood. The receptors stem from a person between 18 and 70 years old in good health. The CDR3 runs from the conserved cysteine through the conserved F or W. Each record gives: clone size, D gene, V gene, J gene, CDR3 protein, CDR3 DNA. A D gene is named only where the DNA matches it firmly. Not every row has a clone size; where given, it reads once, few, many or a size class.

clone_size: -; d_call: TRBD2; v_call: TRBV18; j_call: TRBJ2-3; cdr3_aa: CASGLAGVTSTDTQYF; cdr3_nt: TGTGCCAGCGGACTAGCGGGGGTAACTAGCACAGATACGCAGTATTTT
clone_size: -; d_call: TRBD1; v_call: TRBV28; j_call: TRBJ1-2; cdr3_aa: CASRPPAGGYGYTF; cdr3_nt: TGTGCCAGCAGGCCCCCCGCAGGGGGCTATGGCTACACCTTC
clone_size: -; d_call: TRBD2; v_call: TRBV7-3; j_call: TRBJ2-1; cdr3_aa: CASSLAPSGSTYNEQFF; cdr3_nt: TGTGCCAGCAGCTTAGCCCCTAGCGGGTCAACCTACAATGAGCAGTTCTTC
clone_size: once; d_call: -; v_call: TRBV10-3; j_call: TRBJ1-4; cdr3_aa: CAISEAGFHEKLFF; cdr3_nt: TGTGCCATCAGTGAGGCAGGGTTTCATGAAAAACTGTTTTTT
clone_size: -; d_call: TRBD2; v_call: TRBV7-6; j_call: TRBJ2-3; cdr3_aa: CASSARTSGGTDTQYF; cdr3_nt: TGTGCCAGCAGCGCTAGGACTAGCGGGGGCACAGATACGCAGTATTTT
clone_size: -; d_call: -; v_call: TRBV28; j_call: TRBJ1-3; cdr3_aa: CASRRVGGNTIYF; cdr3_nt: TGTGCCAGCAGGAGGGTGGGTGGAAACACCATATATTTT
clone_size: -; d_call: TRBD2; v_call: TRBV9; j_call: TRBJ2-5; cdr3_aa: CASSLGSSGSFETQYF; cdr3_nt: TGTGCCAGCAGCCTCGGGTCTAGCGGGAGCTTCGAGACCCAGTACTTC
clone_size: -; d_call: TRBD2; v_call: TRBV28; j_call: TRBJ2-2; cdr3_aa: CATRTSGVTGELFF; cdr3_nt: TGTGCCACCCGAACTAGCGGGGTTACCGGGGAGCTGTTTTTT
clone_size: -; d_call: TRBD1; v_call: TRBV29-1; j_call: TRBJ2-1; cdr3_aa: CSGGQGDSNEQFF; cdr3_nt: TGCAGCGGAGGACAGGGGGATTCCAATGAGCAGTTCTTC
clone_size: -; d_call: -; v_call: TRBV19; j_call: TRBJ1-5; cdr3_aa: CASSIEVGYSNQPQHF; cdr3_nt: TGTGCCAGTAGTATCGAGGTGGGGTATAGCAATCAGCCCCAGCATTTT
clone_size: -; d_call: -; v_call: TRBV5-1; j_call: TRBJ2-3; cdr3_aa: CASSLDRAPDTQYF; cdr3_nt: TGCGCCAGCAGCTTGGACAGGGCCCCAGATACGCAGTATTTT
clone_size: -; d_call: -; v_call: TRBV7-8; j_call: TRBJ2-7; cdr3_aa: CASSLVLPLGNAYEEQYF; cdr3_nt: TGTGCCAGCAGCTTAGTCCTTCCCTTAGGTAACGCCTACGAAGAGCAGTACTTC
clone_size: -; d_call: -; v_call: TRBV5-1; j_call: TRBJ1-1; cdr3_aa: CASSQNGNTEAFF; cdr3_nt: TGCGCCAGCAGCCAGAACGGGAACACTGAAGCTTTCTTT
clone_size: few; d_call: -; v_call: TRBV11-3; j_call: TRBJ2-2; cdr3_aa: CASSSQGTTGELFF; cdr3_nt: TGTGCCAGCAGCTCACAGGGGACTACCGGGGAGCTGTTTTTT
clone_size: once; d_call: -; v_call: TRBV30; j_call: TRBJ1-2; cdr3_aa: CAWIPGQSGYTF; cdr3_nt: TGTGCCTGGATTCCCGGACAGTCTGGCTACACCTTC
clone_size: -; d_call: -; v_call: TRBV6-6; j_call: TRBJ2-5; cdr3_aa: CASTVAETQYF; cdr3_nt: TGTGCCAGCACCGTAGCAGAGACCCAGTACTTC
clone_size: -; d_call: -; v_call: TRBV21-1; j_call: TRBJ2-7; cdr3_aa: CASSPRGSGTSYEQYF; cdr3_nt: TGTGCCAGCAGCCCCCGTGGTAGCGGTACCTCCTACGAGCAGTACTTC
clone_size: -; d_call: TRBD2; v_call: TRBV5-1; j_call: TRBJ2-7; cdr3_aa: CASSIGTSGTYEQYF; cdr3_nt: TGCGCCAGCAGCATAGGGACTAGCGGGACCTACGAGCAGTACTTC